This T cell receptor (beta chain) was captured by sequencing in a study of T cell responses to AZD1222 COVID-19 vaccine. The assay was immunoSEQ multiplex PCR, and TCRdb's table has in-frame clones only and misses some. The sample has roughly 100,000 clones, 93% seen once. From germline, CDR1 is SGHDN and CDR2 FVKESK. CDR3 length: 14 amino acids. Between the trimmed V and J ends, which lost 3 bases and 8 bases, there was a span of 14 bases. This TCR derives from an adult in good health. The genes are TRBV14 and TRBJ2-1, with D unclear. The sample consisted of peripheral blood, taken on day 0 of AZD1222 vaccination. The CDR3 loop is CASSQRTLVDEQFF. DNA of the CDR3: TGTGCCAGCAGCCAGAGGACCCTTGTGGATGAGCAGTTCTTC.